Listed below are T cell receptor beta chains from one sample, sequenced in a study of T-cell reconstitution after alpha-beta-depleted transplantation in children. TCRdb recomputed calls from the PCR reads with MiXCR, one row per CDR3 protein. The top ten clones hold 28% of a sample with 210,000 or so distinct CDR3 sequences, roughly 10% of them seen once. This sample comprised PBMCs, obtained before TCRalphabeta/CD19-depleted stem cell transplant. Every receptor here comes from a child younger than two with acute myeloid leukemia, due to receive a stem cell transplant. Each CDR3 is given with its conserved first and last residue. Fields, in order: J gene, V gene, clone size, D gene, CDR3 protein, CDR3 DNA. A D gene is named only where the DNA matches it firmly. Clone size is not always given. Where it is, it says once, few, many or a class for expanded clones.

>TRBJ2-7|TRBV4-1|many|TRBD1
CASSPDRGHEQYF
TGCGCCAGCAGCCCCGACAGGGGCCACGAGCAGTACTTC
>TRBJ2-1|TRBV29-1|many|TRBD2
CSVEPGTSGSNEQFF
TGCAGCGTGGAGCCCGGGACTAGCGGGAGCAATGAGCAGTTCTTC
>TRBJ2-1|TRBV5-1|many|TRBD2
CASSLELAGGYNEQFF
TGCGCCAGCAGCTTGGAGTTAGCGGGAGGCTACAATGAGCAGTTCTTC
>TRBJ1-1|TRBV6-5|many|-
CASSYSKLNTEAFF
TGTGCCAGCAGTTACTCGAAGTTGAACACTGAAGCTTTCTTT
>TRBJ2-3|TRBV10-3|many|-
CAISDLADTQYF
TGTGCCATCAGTGATCTAGCAGATACGCAGTATTTT
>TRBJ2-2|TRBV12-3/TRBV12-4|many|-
CASTLGDFTGELFF
TGTGCCAGCACCCTAGGGGACTTCACCGGGGAGCTGTTTTTT
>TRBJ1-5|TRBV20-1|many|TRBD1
CSARDTYRGGNQPQHF
TGCAGTGCTAGAGATACGTACAGGGGTGGCAATCAGCCCCAGCATTTT
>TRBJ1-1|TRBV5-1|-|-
CASTFRGDTEAFF
TGCGCCAGCACCTTCCGGGGGGACACTGAAGCTTTCTTT
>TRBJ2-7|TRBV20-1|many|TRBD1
CSAKTTGGLIEQYF
TGCAGTGCCAAAACGACAGGGGGATTAATCGAGCAGTACTTC
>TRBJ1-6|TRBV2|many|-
CASSHRNSPLHF
TGTGCCAGCAGTCACAGGAATTCACCCCTCCACTTT
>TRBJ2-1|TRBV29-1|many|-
CSVDQGNEQFF
TGCAGCGTTGACCAGGGTAATGAGCAGTTCTTC
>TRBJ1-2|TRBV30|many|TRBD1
CAWSAGTGMIGYTF
TGTGCCTGGAGTGCCGGGACAGGAATGATTGGCTACACCTTC
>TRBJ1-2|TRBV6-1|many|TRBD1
CASSEYRDRDEGYTF
TGTGCCAGCAGTGAATACCGGGACAGGGACGAGGGCTACACCTTC
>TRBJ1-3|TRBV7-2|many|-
CASSLSFGNTIYF
TGTGCCAGCAGCTTATCGTTCGGAAACACCATATATTTT
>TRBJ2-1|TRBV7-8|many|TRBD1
CASSISPGGEQFF
TGTGCCAGCAGCATCTCCCCAGGGGGTGAGCAGTTCTTC